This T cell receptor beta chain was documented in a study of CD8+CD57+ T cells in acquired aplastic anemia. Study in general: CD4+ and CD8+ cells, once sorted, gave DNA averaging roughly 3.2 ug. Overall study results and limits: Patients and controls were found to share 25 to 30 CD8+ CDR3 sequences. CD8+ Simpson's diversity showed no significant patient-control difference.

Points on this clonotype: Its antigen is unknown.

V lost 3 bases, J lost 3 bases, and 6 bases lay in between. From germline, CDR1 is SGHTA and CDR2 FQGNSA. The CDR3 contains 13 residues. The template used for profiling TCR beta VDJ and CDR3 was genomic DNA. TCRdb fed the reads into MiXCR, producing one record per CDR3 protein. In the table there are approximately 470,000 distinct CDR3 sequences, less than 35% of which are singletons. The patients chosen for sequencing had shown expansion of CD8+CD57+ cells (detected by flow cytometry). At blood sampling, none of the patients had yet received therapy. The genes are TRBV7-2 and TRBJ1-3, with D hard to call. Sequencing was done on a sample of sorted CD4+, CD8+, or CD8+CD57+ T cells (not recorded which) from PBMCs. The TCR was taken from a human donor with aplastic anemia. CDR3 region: CASSFGFGNTIYF. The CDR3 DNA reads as TGTGCCAGCAGCTTCGGTTTTGGAAACACCATATATTTT.